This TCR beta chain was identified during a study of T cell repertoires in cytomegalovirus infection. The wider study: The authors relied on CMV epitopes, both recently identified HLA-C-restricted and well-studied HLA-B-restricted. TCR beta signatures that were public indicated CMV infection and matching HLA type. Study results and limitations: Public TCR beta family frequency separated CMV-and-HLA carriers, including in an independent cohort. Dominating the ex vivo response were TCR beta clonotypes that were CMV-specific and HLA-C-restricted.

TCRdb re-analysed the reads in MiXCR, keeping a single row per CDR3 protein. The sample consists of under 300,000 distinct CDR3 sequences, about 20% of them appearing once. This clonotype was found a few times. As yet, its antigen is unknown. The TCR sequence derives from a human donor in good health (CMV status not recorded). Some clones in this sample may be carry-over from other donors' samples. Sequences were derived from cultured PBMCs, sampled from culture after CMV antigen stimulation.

Written as DNA, the CDR3 is TGTGCCAGCAGTTTGACTCTAGCGGGAGGGCCTTATGGGTTCTTC. Its protein is CASSLTLAGGPYGFF. The chain uses TRBV6-2 or TRBV6-3 and TRBJ2-1, with 12 bases fitting TRBD2. This CDR3 has 15 amino acids. Germline CDR1 and CDR2: MNHEY and SVGEGT. Germline trimming cut 4 bases from V and 15 bases from J; bases unmatched to any gene: 13.